What follows describes a single T cell receptor (beta chain). Its antigen is unknown. The data derive from a study of lymphopenia after photon versus proton radiotherapy. Findings of the study overall: Proton therapy kept repertoires fairly stable, unlike photons, which gained effector/memory cells. Oligoclonal CD8+ Temra expansion after nadir drove photon patients' diversity drop.

Clones were read by immunoSEQ multiplex PCR, and TCRdb kept only the in-frame ones, dropping some. There are 65,000 to 70,000 clones in the sample; approximately 91% occur only once, and roughly 3% lies in the top ten. The CDR3 has 14 amino acids. V shed 7 bases and J shed 2 bases, with 14 bases lying between them. Germline V CDR1 and CDR2: MDHEN, SYDVKM. This rearrangement joins TRBV28 to TRBJ1-2; possibly TRBD1 for D (6 bases). The sequence derives from a woman in her 70s with pancreatic cancer. Sequenced material: peripheral blood, taken from a patient treated with photon-based radiotherapy. The CDR3 nucleotides read TGTGCCAGCAATCCCCCGGACAGAAACTATGGCTACACCTTC. Translating it yields CASNPPDRNYGYTF.